Following are 5 T cell receptor beta chains from one sample sequenced in a study of identical twins' blood T cells (dated by TCRdb to 2012 to 2014). To prepare the library, 5' RACE was applied. Instrument used: Illumina Genome Analyzer IIx. TCRdb reran the public reads through fastp at Q25 and MiXCR, keeping productive beta chains. Every CDR3 protein is listed once, alongside the most common genes and DNA of its rows. This sample lists around 380,000 distinct CDR3 sequences; 28% were detected once. The ten largest clones take up roughly 5.5% of the sample. Sequencing used PBMCs. The receptors shown here come from a woman aged 18 to 55 in good health.

This clonotype was detected only a few times. J is TRBJ1-2 and V is TRBV5-1, with a weak D call TRBD1 (6 bases). The CDR3 is 14 amino acids. The germline V and J ends were trimmed by 5 bases and 2 bases, with 13 bases remaining between them. Germline-derived CDR1 and CDR2 are SGHRS and YFSETQ. CDR3: CASRLGQNNYGYTF. CDR3 nucleotides: TGCGCCAGCAGGCTCGGACAGAACAACTATGGCTACACCTTC.

The genes are TRBV7-9 and TRBJ1-3, with D perhaps TRBD1 (6 bases). The CDR3 consists of 14 residues. Germline CDR1 and CDR2: SEHNR and FQNEAQ (reference sequence). The V and J ends lost 6 bases and 4 bases respectively, with 13 bases between them. CDR3 loop: CASSYRDNGNTIYF. Here the CDR3 DNA reads TGTGCCAGCAGTTACAGGGATAACGGAAACACCATATATTTT.

This clonotype was counted only a few times. The chain uses TRBV20-1 and TRBJ2-1, with a weak D call TRBD1 (5 bases). Germline V CDR1 and CDR2: DFQATT, SNEGSKA (reference sequence). There are 15 residues in the CDR3. V was trimmed by 3 bases and J by 5 bases, leaving 17 bases between them. The CDR3 DNA reads as TGCAGTGCTAGGCTAATCCGGACAACCCACAATGAGCAGTTCTTC. Translated, it gives CSARLIRTTHNEQFF.

This clonotype was observed many times. Its ends do not fully match the called genes, so a read error is possible. This chain links TRBV6-5 with TRBJ2-3; D call uncertain. The germline V gene encodes CDR1 MNHEY and CDR2 SVGAGI. This CDR3 spans 11 amino acids. The CDR3 coding sequence is TGTCCCAGGTCGGGCACAGATACGCAGTATTTT. Protein sequence: CPRSGTDTQYF.

This chain joins TRBV7-8 and TRBJ1-3; D is unclear. Germline V gives CDR1 SGHVS, CDR2 FQNEAQ. The CDR3 loop spans 13 amino acids. V lost 1 base and J lost 9, with 10 bases in between. CDR3 sequence reads: CASSLGPTATIYF. CDR3 DNA sequence: TGTGCCAGCAGCTTAGGCCCCACGGCCACCATATATTTT.